This entry lists 5 T cell receptor beta chains sequenced from one sample in a study of Graves' ophthalmopathy and Graves' hyperthyroidism. RNA transcripts were the source from which TCR beta CDR3 regions were amplified. Investigators did first-round RT-PCR with HTBI primers, then second-round multiplex PCR. Via MiXCR, TCRdb re-called the multiplex PCR reads, giving one row per CDR3 protein. This table holds about 550,000 distinct CDR3 sequences, under 45% found once. The source material was peripheral blood or thyroid tissue (not recorded which). The receptors were gathered from an adult man with Graves' hyperthyroidism.

The chain uses TRBV2 and TRBJ1-6, with a weak D call TRBD1 (5 bases). The germline V gene encodes CDR1 SNHLY and CDR2 FYNNEI. This CDR3 has 11 amino acids. V was clipped by 7 bases and J by 12 bases, with 10 bases between them. CDR3 region: CASIRGGPLHF. For the CDR3, the DNA is TGTGCCAGCATCCGGGGGGGACCCCTCCACTTT.

This clonotype has a count of ten or more. V usage is TRBV9 and J usage is TRBJ2-7, with TRBD2 identical over 11 bases. Trimming removed 3 bases from V and 4 bases from J; junction bases left unmatched: 6. Germline V CDR1 and CDR2: SGDLS, YYNGEE. The CDR3 length is 15 residues. CDR3 sequence: CASSETSGSNYEQYF. The CDR3 region has the DNA TGTGCCAGCAGCGAAACTAGCGGGAGTAATTACGAGCAGTACTTC. The full variable domain, with the rest looked up from reference TRBV9 and TRBJ2-7, is DSGVTQTPKHLITATGQRVTLRCSPRSGDLSVYWYQQSLDQGLQFLIQYYNGEERAKGNILERFSAQQFPDLHSELNLSSLELGDSALYFCASSETSGSNYEQYFGPGTRLTVT.

V and J are TRBV20-1 and TRBJ2-4; D unclear. The germline V and J ends were trimmed by 2 bases and 6 bases, with 17 bases remaining between them. In germline, CDR1 is DFQATT, CDR2 SNEGSKA (reference sequence). CDR3 size: 15 residues. This chain's CDR3 is CSARHRLVKGNIQYF. The CDR3 DNA reads as TGCAGTGCTAGACACCGCCTGGTCAAGGGAAACATTCAGTACTTC.

This clonotype was detected only a few times. The CDR3 sequence: CASSPSGRDYGYTF. DNA for the CDR3: TGTGCCAGCTCACCAAGCGGCAGGGACTATGGCTACACCTTC. The chain joins TRBV18 to TRBJ1-2, with D possibly matching TRBD1 (5 bases). The germline V and J ends were trimmed by 2 bases and 3 bases, with 10 bases remaining between them. The germline V gene has CDR1 KGHSH and CDR2 LQKENI. The CDR3 runs 14 residues.

At least ten counts were recorded for this clonotype. The genes are TRBV25-1 and TRBJ1-1; D is undetermined. CDR1 MGHDK and CDR2 SYGVNS come from the germline V gene. The CDR3 loop spans 15 amino acids. V gave up 1 base and J gave up 4 bases, with 13 bases separating them. This CDR3 is CASSELVGRGTEAFF. CDR3 in DNA: TGTGCCAGCAGTGAATTAGTGGGAAGAGGCACTGAAGCTTTCTTT.